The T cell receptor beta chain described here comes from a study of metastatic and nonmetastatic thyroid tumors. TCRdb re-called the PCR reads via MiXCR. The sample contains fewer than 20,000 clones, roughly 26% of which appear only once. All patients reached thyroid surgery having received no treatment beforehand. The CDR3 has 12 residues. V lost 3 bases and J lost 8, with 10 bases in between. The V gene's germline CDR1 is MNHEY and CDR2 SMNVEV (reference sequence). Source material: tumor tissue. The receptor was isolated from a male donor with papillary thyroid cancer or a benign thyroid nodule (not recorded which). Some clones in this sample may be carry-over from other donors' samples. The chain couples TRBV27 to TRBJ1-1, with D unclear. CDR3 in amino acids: CASSFSVTEAFF. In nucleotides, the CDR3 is TGTGCCAGCAGTTTCTCCGTGACGGAAGCTTTCTTT.